This T cell receptor beta chain appears in the sequencing data of a study of blood T cell repertoires in COVID-19. Study information: The origin of the acute and convalescent COVID-19 samples was the United States, Italy and Spain. PBMCs, B-cell-depleted T cells, or T cells were the source of the cDNA or gDNA that made up the material.

Regarding this clone: Germline and junction disagree at one end, which may indicate a read error.

In the authors' methods: Counts of nucleated cells, estimated from reference gene primer amplification, were obtained. Measured with immunoSEQ multiplex PCR; TCRdb has only the in-frame clones, and not every one. For V, J and clone size, that table is used; D and trimming come from the DNA. The sample lists 90,000 to 150,000 clones, 75% to 85% occurring once. Sequenced material: peripheral blood. The sequence derives from a woman older than 75 with acute or convalescent COVID-19.

The CDR3 is CASSLTGTSYETQYF. The DNA for the CDR3 is TGTGCCAGCAGCCTAACCGGGACTAGCTATGAGACCCAGTACTTC. The V call is TRBV7-3, the J call TRBJ2-5; 9 bases fit TRBD2. This CDR3 has 15 amino acids. The germline V gene encodes CDR1 SGHTA and CDR2 FQGTGA.